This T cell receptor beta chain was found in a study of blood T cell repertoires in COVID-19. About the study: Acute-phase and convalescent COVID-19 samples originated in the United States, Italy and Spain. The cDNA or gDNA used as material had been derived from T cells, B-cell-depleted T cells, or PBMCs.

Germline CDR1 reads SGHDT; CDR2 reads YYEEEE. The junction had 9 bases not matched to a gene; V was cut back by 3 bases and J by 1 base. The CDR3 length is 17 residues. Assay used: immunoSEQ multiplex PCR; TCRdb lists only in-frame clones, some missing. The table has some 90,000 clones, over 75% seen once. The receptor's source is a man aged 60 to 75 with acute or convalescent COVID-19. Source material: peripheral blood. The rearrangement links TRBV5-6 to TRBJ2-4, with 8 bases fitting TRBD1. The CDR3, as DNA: TGTGCCAGCAGCTACTATGGACAGGGAGTCGCCAAAAACATTCAGTACTTC. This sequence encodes CASSYYGQGVAKNIQYF. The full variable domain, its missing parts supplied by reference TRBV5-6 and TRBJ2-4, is DAGVTQSPTHLIKTRGQQVTLRCSPKSGHDTVSWYQQALGQGPQFIFQYYEEEERQRGNFPDRFSGHQFPNYSSELNVNALLLGDSALYLCASSYYGQGVAKNIQYFGAGTRLSVL.